The present T cell receptor beta chain was sequenced within a study of cytomegalovirus exposure and HLA in healthy donors. Study conclusions and caveats: TCR beta V- and J-gene trimming, according to a later analysis, was linked to a missense DCLRE1C variant. Later work associated over 15,000 TCR beta sequences with HLA alleles at 0.05 false discovery rate. A few of the chains that were CMV-associated were confirmed in vitro to be specific for CMV antigens.

Both 60 Vbeta primers and 13 Jbeta primers went into the PCR. Only in-frame clones appear in the TCRdb table, and some are missing; sequencing was by immunoSEQ multiplex PCR. Here the sample spans more than 95,000 clones, around a tenth being singletons. This CDR3 region has 14 residues. The germline V and J ends were trimmed by 3 bases and 6 bases, with 12 bases remaining between them. From germline, CDR1 is SGDLS and CDR2 YYNGEE. This clone was observed a few times. Its antigen is currently unknown. Sequenced sample: PBMCs. This TCR was recovered from a young man in good health and CMV-seronegative. V is TRBV9 and J is TRBJ2-2, with D maybe TRBD2 (5 bases). The CDR3 DNA is TGTGCCAGCAGCGGAGGAGAGGGCGCCGGGGAGCTGTTTTTT. This sequence encodes CASSGGEGAGELFF. Variable domain in full (rest from reference TRBV9 and TRBJ2-2): DSGVTQTPKHLITATGQRVTLRCSPRSGDLSVYWYQQSLDQGLQFLIQYYNGEERAKGNILERFSAQQFPDLHSELNLSSLELGDSALYFCASSGGEGAGELFFGEGSRLTVL.